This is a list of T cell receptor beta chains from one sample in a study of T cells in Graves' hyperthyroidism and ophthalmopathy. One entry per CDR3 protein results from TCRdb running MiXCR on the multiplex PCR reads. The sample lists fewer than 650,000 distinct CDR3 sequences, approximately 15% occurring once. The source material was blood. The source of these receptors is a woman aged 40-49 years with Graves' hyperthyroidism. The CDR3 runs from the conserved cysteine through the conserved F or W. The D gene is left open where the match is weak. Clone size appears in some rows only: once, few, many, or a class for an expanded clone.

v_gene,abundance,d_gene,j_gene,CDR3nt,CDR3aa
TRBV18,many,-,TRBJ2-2,TGTGCCAGCTCACCATATATACCAGGCAACACCGGGGAGCTGTTTTTT,CASSPYIPGNTGELFF
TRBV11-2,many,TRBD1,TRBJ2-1,TGTGCCAGCAGACAACCGGGACAGGTAATTTTTGAGCAGTTCTTC,CASRQPGQVIFEQFF
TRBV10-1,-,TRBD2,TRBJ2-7,TGCGCCAGCAGTGGGACTAGCGGGAGGAGCTCCTACGAGCAGTACTTC,CASSGTSGRSSYEQYF
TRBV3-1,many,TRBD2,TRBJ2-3,TGTGCCAGCAGCCGTAGCGGGAAGACAGATACGCAGTATTTT,CASSRSGKTDTQYF
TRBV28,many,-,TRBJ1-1,TGTGCCAGCAGTCCCATCGGGGGCGCAGAAACTGAAGCTTTCTTT,CASSPIGGAETEAFF
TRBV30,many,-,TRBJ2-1,TGTGCCTGGAGTTGGGTCGCAGGAGTGTCCTACAATGAGCAGTTCTTC,CAWSWVAGVSYNEQFF
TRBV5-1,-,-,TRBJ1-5,TGCGCCAGCAGCGTCGATGGGGGAGATGAGCCCCAGCATTTT,CASSVDGGDEPQHF
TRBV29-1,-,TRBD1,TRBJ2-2,TGCAGCGTTGAAGATATCTCAGGGGGGAACACCGGGGAGCTGTTTTTT,CSVEDISGGNTGELFF
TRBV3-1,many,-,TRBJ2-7,TGTGCCAGCAGCCAATTGACGGCGGGACAGTGGGATTCAGAGCAGTACTTC,CASSQLTAGQWDSEQYF
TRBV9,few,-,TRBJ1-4,TGTGCCAGCAGCGTCGACAGCGCAACTAATGAAAAACTGTTTTTT,CASSVDSATNEKLFF
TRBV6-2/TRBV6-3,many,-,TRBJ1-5,TGTGCCAGCACCTCCCTTAATCAGCCCCAGCATTTT,CASTSLNQPQHF
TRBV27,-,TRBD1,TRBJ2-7,TGTGCCAGCAGTTCAACGGTGGGACAGGGGGGTTACGAGCAGTACTTC,CASSSTVGQGGYEQYF
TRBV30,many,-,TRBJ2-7,TGTGCCTGGAGTGTTTTATCCGGGTTCGGCGACGAGCAGTACTTC,CAWSVLSGFGDEQYF
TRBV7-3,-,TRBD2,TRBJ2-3,TGTGCCAGCAGCTTAACGGGTAGCGGGACTATCGCAGATACGCAGTATTTT,CASSLTGSGTIADTQYF
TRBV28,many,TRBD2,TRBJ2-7,TGTGCCAGGAGCGGACTAGTTTACGAGCAGTACTTC,CARSGLVYEQYF
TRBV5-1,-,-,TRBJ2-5,TGCGCCAGCAGCTCCCGGGGAGAGGGAGAGACCCAGTACTTC,CASSSRGEGETQYF
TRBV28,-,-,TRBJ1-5,TGTGCCAGCAGCCCCTCTAGCAATCAGCCCCAGCATTTT,CASSPSSNQPQHF
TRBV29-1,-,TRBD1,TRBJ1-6,TGCAGCGTCCGGACAGGGTCTCGGAATTCACCCCTCCACTTT,CSVRTGSRNSPLHF
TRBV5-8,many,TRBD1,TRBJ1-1,TGTGCCAGCAGCTTGGCCTTTTCTTCCATCGGGACAGGAGCCCGGGACACTGAAGCTTTCTTT,CASSLAFSSIGTGARDTEAFF
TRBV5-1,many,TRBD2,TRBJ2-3,TGCGCCAGCAGATCGACGACTAGCGGGAGTACAGATACGCAGTATTTT,CASRSTTSGSTDTQYF
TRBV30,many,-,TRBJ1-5,TGTGCCTGGAGTAAGGGTTATAGCAATCAGCCCCAGCATTTT,CAWSKGYSNQPQHF
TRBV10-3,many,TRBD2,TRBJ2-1,TGTGCCATCAGTGAGTCGACGGCGGGAGCGGCGCATGAGCAGTTCTTC,CAISESTAGAAHEQFF
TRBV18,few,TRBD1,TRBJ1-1,TGTGCCAGCTCACCACCCGGGACAGCTCAGAACACTGAAGCTTTCTTT,CASSPPGTAQNTEAFF
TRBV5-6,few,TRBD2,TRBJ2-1,TGTGCCAGCAGTCACAAGGGACTAGCGGGGTACAATGAGCAGTTCTTC,CASSHKGLAGYNEQFF
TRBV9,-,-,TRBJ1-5,TGCGCCAGTAATACAGGGATTTGGAGCAATCAGCCCCAGCATTTT,CASNTGIWSNQPQHF
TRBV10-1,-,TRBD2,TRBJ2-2,TGCGCCAGCAGTGAATCGTCTAGCGGGAGAACCGGGGGGCTGTTTTTT,CASSESSSGRTGGLFF
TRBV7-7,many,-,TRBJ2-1,TGTGCTAGCAGTGAGGGTGTCGGTGAGCAGTTCTTC,CASSEGVGEQFF
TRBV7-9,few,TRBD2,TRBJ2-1,TGTGCCAGCAGCTTATTGACTAGCGGCAGCTCCTACAATGAGCAGTTCTTC,CASSLLTSGSSYNEQFF
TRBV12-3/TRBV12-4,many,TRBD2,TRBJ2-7,TGTGCCAGCAGTTCGAGGTCTAGCGGGAGCGCCGAGCAGTACTTC,CASSSRSSGSAEQYF
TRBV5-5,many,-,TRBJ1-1,TGTGCCAGCAGCCATTACTTCCTAGACAGCATGAACACTGAAGCTTTCTTT,CASSHYFLDSMNTEAFF
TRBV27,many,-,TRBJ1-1,TGTGCCAGCAGTAAACAGGAGTGGACTGAAGCTTTCTTT,CASSKQEWTEAFF
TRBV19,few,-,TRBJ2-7,TGTGCCAATGAGTCCCCCCGAAGCTACGAGCAGTACTTC,CANESPRSYEQYF
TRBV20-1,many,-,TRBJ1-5,TGCAGTGCTACCGTCCCAGGGACGGGCAATCAGCCCCAGCATTTT,CSATVPGTGNQPQHF
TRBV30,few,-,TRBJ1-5,TGTGCCTGGCAAAGGAGTGGCAATCAGCCCCAGCATTTT,CAWQRSGNQPQHF
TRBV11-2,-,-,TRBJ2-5,TGTGCCAGCAGCTTAGCGCCTACCCAAGGCCAGTACTTC,CASSLAPTQGQYF
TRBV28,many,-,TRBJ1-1,TGTGCCAGCAGTTTTTGGGATCCGGGGTCTGAAGCTTTCTTT,CASSFWDPGSEAFF
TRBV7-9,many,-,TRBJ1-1,TGTGCCAGCAGCTTGTTGCAAGGGGCTGACACTGAGGCTTTCTTT,CASSLLQGADTEAFF
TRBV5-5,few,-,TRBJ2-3,TGTGCCAGCAGCTTGGCCACGGCGACCACAGATACGCAGTATTTT,CASSLATATTDTQYF
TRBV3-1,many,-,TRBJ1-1,TGTGCCAGCAGCCCCCACCGAGACGCGAACACTGAAGCTTTCTTT,CASSPHRDANTEAFF
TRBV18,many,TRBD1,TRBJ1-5,TGTGCCAGCTCACCGACAGGGGGCTACAATCAGCCCCAGCATTTT,CASSPTGGYNQPQHF
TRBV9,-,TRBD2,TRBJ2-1,TGTGCCAGCAGCATCAATAGCGGGAGCCATGAGCAGTTCTTC,CASSINSGSHEQFF
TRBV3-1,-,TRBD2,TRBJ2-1,TGTGCCAGCAGCCAAGAAAGGACTAGCGGGAGGGAGCAGTTCTTC,CASSQERTSGREQFF